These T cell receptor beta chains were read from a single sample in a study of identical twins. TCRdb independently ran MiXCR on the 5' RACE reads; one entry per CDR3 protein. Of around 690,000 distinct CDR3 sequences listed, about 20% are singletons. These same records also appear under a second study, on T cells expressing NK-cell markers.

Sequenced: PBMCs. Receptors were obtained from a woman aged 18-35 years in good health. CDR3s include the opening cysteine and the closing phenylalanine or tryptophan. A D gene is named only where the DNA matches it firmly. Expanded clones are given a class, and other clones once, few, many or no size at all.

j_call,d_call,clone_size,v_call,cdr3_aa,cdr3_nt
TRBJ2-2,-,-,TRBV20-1,CSATRNTGELFF,TGCAGTGCTACAAGGAACACCGGGGAGCTGTTTTTT
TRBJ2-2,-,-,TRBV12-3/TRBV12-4,CASSPRRGATGELFF,TGTGCCAGCAGTCCTAGGCGGGGAGCCACCGGGGAGCTGTTTTTT
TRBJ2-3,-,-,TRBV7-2,CASSQGGVRTDTQYF,TGTGCCAGCAGCCAAGGGGGGGTGCGCACAGATACGCAGTATTTT
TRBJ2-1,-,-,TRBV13,CASSPRRGYNEQFF,TGTGCCAGCAGCCCCCGACGGGGCTACAATGAGCAGTTCTTC
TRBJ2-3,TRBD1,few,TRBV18,CASSAGTATDTQYF,TGTGCCAGCTCAGCAGGGACAGCCACAGATACGCAGTATTTT
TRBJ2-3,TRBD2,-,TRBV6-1,CASMLPAGGRDTQYF,TGTGCCAGCATGCTTCCTGCGGGGGGGAGAGATACGCAGTATTTT
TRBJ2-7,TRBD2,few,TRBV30,CAWSTGLAGGPGQYF,TGTGCCTGGTCCACGGGGCTAGCGGGAGGGCCCGGGCAGTACTTC
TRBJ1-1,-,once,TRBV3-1,CASSQGVAPRGSEAFF,TGTGCCAGCAGCCAAGGAGTAGCCCCCAGGGGATCTGAAGCTTTCTTT
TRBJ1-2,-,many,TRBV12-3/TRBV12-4,CASSLGATDYTF,TGTGCCAGCAGTTTAGGAGCGACAGACTACACCTTC
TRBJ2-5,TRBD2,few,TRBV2,CASSAAGEETQYF,TGTGCCAGCAGTGCAGCGGGAGAAGAGACCCAGTACTTC
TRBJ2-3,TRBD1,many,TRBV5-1,CASSLDRDTQYF,TGTGCCAGCAGCTTGGACAGGGATACGCAGTATTTT
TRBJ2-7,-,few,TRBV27,CASSLVAGKGYEQYF,TGTGCCAGCAGTTTAGTCGCGGGAAAGGGCTACGAGCAGTACTTC
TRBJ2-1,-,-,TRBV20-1,CSARGLGGTNEQFF,TGCAGTGCTAGAGGCCTGGGGGGAACCAATGAGCAGTTCTTC
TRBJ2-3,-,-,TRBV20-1,CSASPPGIGTDTQYF,TGCAGTGCTAGTCCCCCAGGGATAGGGACAGATACGCAGTATTTT
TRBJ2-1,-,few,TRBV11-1,CASTPFGGGDRRNNEQFF,TGTGCCAGCACTCCCTTTGGAGGGGGGGACAGAAGGAACAATGAGCAGTTCTTC
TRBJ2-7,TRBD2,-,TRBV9,CASSVATSGYEQYF,TGTGCCAGCAGCGTAGCTACTAGCGGCTACGAGCAGTACTTC
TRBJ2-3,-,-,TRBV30,CAWSARRDTQYF,TGTGCCTGGAGCGCCAGAAGAGATACGCAGTATTTT
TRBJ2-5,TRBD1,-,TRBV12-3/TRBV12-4,CASSFDRAPGGAWETQYF,TGTGCCAGCAGTTTCGACAGGGCCCCAGGGGGTGCGTGGGAGACCCAGTACTTC
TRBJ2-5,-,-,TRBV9,CASSVFGAETQYF,TGTGCCAGCAGCGTATTTGGGGCGGAGACCCAGTACTTC
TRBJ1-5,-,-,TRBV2,CASKRTADQPQHF,TGTGCCAGCAAGCGGACCGCGGACCAGCCCCAGCATTTT
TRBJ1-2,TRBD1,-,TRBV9,CASSVAGGAYGYTF,TGTGCCAGCAGCGTAGCAGGGGGCGCCTATGGCTACACCTTC
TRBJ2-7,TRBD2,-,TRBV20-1,CSASTFSGLGDEQYF,TGCAGTGCCTCGACCTTTAGCGGGTTAGGAGACGAGCAGTACTTC
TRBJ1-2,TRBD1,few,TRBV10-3,CAISLRTGGFLAYGYTF,TGTGCCATCAGTCTTCGGACAGGGGGCTTTTTGGCCTATGGCTACACCTTC
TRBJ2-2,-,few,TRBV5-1,CASSLGPPNTGELFF,TGCGCCAGCAGCTTGGGACCTCCGAACACCGGGGAGCTGTTTTTT
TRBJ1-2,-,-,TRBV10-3,CAISVLHYGYTF,TGTGCCATCAGTGTCCTGCACTATGGCTACACCTTC
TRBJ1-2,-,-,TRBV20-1,CSATHYGYTF,TGCAGTGCTACCCACTATGGCTACACCTTC
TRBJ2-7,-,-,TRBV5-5,CASSEDSHSYEQYF,TGTGCCAGCAGCGAGGACAGCCACTCCTACGAGCAGTACTTC
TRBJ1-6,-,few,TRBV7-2,CASSFHRDSPLHF,TGTGCCAGCAGCTTCCACAGGGATTCACCCCTCCACTTT
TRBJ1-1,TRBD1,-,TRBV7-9,CASRGQTSEAFF,TGTGCCAGCAGGGGACAGACCTCTGAAGCTTTCTTT
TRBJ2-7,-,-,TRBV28,CASSLTGDATYEQYF,TGTGCCAGCAGTCTTACGGGAGACGCAACCTACGAGCAGTACTTC
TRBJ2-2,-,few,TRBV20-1,CSAREGPNTGELFF,TGCAGTGCTAGAGAGGGACCGAACACCGGGGAGCTGTTTTTT
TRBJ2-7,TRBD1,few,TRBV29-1,CSVAGTGVEQYF,TGCAGCGTCGCCGGGACAGGGGTCGAGCAGTACTTC
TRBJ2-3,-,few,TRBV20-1,CSARDRRGGTDTQYF,TGCAGTGCTAGAGATCGGCGAGGGGGCACAGATACGCAGTATTTT
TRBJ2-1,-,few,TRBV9,CASSGKGSHNEQFF,TGTGCCAGCAGCGGGAAGGGTAGCCACAATGAGCAGTTCTTC
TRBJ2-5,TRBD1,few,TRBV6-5,CASSYSQGAYEAQYF,TGTGCCAGCAGTTACTCGCAGGGGGCGTATGAAGCCCAGTACTTC
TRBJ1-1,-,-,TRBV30,CAWSVARNTEAFF,TGTGCCTGGAGTGTAGCGAGGAACACTGAAGCTTTCTTT
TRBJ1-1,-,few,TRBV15,CATTGLNWGESTEAFF,TGTGCCACCACCGGACTAAATTGGGGGGAAAGCACTGAAGCTTTCTTT
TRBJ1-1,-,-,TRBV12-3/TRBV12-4,CASSLLGSGTEAFF,TGTGCCAGCAGTTTACTGGGGAGCGGTACTGAAGCTTTCTTT
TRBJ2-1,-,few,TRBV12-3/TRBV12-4,CASKQGGRTYNEQFF,TGTGCCAGCAAACAAGGTGGCAGAACCTACAATGAGCAGTTCTTC
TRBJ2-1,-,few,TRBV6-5,CASSYGGPSYNEQFF,TGTGCCAGCAGTTATGGGGGACCGTCCTACAATGAGCAGTTCTTC
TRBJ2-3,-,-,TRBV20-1,CSAEVRRASTDTQYF,TGCAGTGCCGAGGTTCGGCGGGCTAGCACAGATACGCAGTATTTT
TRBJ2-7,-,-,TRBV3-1,CACSPRGEQGVKQYF,TGTGCCTGCAGCCCAAGGGGGGAACAGGGAGTTAAGCAGTACTTC
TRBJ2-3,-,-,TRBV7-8,CASSLEPFTDTQYF,TGTGCCAGCAGCTTAGAGCCGTTCACAGATACGCAGTATTTT
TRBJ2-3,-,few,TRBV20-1,CSAQPRTRGIGTQYF,TGCAGTGCCCAGCCCCGGACTAGGGGGATAGGTACGCAGTATTTT
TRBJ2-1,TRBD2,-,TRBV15,CATSREKGLAGRSSYNEQFF,TGTGCCACCAGCAGAGAGAAGGGACTAGCGGGACGGAGCTCCTACAATGAGCAGTTCTTC
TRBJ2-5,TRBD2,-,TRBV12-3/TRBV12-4,CASRGTSGSLGWAEETQYF,TGTGCCAGCAGGGGGACTAGCGGGAGTCTCGGTTGGGCGGAAGAGACCCAGTACTTC
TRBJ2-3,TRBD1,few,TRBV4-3,CASSDGTGHTDTQYF,TGCGCCAGCAGCGACGGGACAGGCCACACAGATACGCAGTATTTT
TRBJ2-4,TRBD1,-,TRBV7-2,CASSSQGYIQYF,TGTGCCAGCAGCTCACAGGGGTACATTCAGTACTTC
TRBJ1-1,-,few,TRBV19,CASSRTTRWVTEAFF,TGTGCCAGTAGCCGCACAACTAGGTGGGTCACTGAAGCTTTCTTT
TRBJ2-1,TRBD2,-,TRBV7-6,CASNGLAGVSSYNEQFF,TGTGCCAGCAACGGGCTAGCGGGGGTTTCCTCCTACAATGAGCAGTTCTTC